The TCR beta chain under discussion was sequenced for a study of cytomegalovirus exposure and HLA in healthy donors. Broader study findings: A previous analysis found most TCR beta V segments productive roughly 87% or roughly 30% of the time. It was shown in a later analysis that HLA-associated TCR beta chains were more clonally expanded than other, equally common chains. The authors enumerated around 150 TCR beta chains as linked to cytomegalovirus.

Primers: 60 Vbeta forward and 13 Jbeta reverse. The table came from immunoSEQ multiplex PCR; TCRdb's copy has only in-frame clones and leaves some out. Here the sample spans about 100,000 clones, about 79% being singletons. Per the germline V gene, CDR1 is KGHSH and CDR2 is LQKENI. The CDR3 extends over 15 amino acids. V lost 3 bases to trimming and J lost 3 bases; unmatched junction nucleotides: 5. As regards this clone: Its antigen remains unknown.

This chain connects TRBV18 to TRBJ1-5; the match to TRBD1 covers 7 bases. This receptor was obtained from a female donor in good health and CMV-seropositive. The specimen was PBMCs. The DNA for the CDR3 is TGTGCCAGCTCACCGAGACAGGGAAACAATCAGCCCCAGCATTTT. It specifies CASSPRQGNNQPQHF.